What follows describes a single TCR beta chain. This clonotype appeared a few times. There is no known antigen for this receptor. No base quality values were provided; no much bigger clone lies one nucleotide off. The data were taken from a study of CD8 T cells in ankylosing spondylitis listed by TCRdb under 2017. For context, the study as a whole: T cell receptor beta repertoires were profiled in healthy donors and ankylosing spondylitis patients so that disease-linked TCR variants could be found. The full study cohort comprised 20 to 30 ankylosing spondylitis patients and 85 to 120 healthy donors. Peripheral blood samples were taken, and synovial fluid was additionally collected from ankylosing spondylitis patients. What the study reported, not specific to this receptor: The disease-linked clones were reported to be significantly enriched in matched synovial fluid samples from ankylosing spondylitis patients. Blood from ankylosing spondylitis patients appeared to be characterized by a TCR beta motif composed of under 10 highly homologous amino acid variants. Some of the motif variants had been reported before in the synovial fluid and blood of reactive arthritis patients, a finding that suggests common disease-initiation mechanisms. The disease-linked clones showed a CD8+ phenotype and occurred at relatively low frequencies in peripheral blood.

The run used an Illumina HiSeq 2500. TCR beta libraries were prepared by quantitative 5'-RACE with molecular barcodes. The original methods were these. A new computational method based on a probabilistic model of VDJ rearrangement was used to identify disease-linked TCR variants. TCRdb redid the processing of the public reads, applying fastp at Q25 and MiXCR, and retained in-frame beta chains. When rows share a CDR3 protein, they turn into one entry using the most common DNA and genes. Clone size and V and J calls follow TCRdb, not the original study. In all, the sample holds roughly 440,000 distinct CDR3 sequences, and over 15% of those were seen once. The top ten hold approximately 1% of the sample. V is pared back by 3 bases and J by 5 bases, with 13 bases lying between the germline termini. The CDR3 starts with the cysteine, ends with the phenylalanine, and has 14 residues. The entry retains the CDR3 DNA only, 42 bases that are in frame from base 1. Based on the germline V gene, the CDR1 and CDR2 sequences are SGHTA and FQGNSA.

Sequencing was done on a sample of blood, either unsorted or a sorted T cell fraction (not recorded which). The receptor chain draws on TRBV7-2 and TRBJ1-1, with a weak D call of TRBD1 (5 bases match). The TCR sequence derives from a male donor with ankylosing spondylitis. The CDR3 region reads CASSFGGGWTEAFF. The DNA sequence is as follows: TGTGCCAGCAGCTTTGGGGGTGGATGGACTGAAGCTTTCTTT.